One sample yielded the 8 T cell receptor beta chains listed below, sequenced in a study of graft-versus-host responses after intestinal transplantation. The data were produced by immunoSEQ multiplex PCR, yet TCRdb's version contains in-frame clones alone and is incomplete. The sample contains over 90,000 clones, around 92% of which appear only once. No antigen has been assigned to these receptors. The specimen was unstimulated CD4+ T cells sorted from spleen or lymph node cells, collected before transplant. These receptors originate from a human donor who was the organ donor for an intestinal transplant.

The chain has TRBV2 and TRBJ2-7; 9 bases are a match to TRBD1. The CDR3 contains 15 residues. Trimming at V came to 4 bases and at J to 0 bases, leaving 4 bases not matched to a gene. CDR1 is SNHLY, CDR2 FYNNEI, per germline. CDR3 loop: CASSVNRGPSYEQYF. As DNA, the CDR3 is TGTGCCAGCAGTGTAAACAGGGGGCCCTCCTACGAGCAGTACTTC.

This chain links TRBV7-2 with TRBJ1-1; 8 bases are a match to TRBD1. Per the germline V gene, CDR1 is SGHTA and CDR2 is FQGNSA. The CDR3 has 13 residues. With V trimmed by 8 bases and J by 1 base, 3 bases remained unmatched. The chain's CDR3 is CASRGQGNTEAFF. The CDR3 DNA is TGTGCCAGCCGAGGACAGGGGAACACTGAAGCTTTCTTT. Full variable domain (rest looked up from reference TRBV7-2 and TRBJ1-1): GAGVSQSPSNKVTEKGKDVELRCDPISGHTALYWYRQSLGQGLEFLIYFQGNSAPDKSGLPSDRFSAERTGGSVSTLTIQRTQQEDSAVYLCASRGQGNTEAFFGQGTRLTVV.

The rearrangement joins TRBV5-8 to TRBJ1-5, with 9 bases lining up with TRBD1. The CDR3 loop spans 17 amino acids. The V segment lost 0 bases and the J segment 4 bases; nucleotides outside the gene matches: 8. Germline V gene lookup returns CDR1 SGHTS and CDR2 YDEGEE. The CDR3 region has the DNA TGTGCCAGCAGCTTGGCCGGGACAGGGAAGTGGAATCAGCCCCAGCATTTT. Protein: CASSLAGTGKWNQPQHF.

DNA for the CDR3: TGTGCCAGCAGTTACTCGACGGGGTCGTTCTACGAGCAGTACTTC. Protein sequence: CASSYSTGSFYEQYF. The chain joins TRBV6-5 to TRBJ2-7; the D gene is possibly TRBD2 (5 bases). The CDR3 is 15 residues long. Germline-derived CDR1 and CDR2 are MNHEY and SVGAGI. Trimming cost V 0 bases and J 3 bases, with 12 bases left between them.

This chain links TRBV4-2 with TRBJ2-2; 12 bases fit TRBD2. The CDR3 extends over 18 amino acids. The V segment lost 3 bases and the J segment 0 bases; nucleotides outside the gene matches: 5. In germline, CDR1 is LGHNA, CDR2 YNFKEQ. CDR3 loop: CASSHPLAGGANTGELFF. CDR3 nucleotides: TGTGCCAGCAGCCATCCCCTAGCGGGGGGGGCGAACACCGGGGAGCTGTTTTTT.

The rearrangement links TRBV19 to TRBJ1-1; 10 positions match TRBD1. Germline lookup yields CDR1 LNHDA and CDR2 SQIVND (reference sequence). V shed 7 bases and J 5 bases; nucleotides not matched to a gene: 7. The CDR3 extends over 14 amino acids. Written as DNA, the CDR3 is TGTGCCAGTACCCGACAGGGGGCGGCAACTGAAGCTTTCTTT. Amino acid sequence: CASTRQGAATEAFF.

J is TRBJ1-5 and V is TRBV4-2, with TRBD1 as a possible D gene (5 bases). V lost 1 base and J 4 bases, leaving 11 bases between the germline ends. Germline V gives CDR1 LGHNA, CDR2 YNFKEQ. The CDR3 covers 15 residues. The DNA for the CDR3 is TGTGCCAGCAGCCAAGTGCAGGGTGGGAATCAGCCCCAGCATTTT. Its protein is CASSQVQGGNQPQHF.

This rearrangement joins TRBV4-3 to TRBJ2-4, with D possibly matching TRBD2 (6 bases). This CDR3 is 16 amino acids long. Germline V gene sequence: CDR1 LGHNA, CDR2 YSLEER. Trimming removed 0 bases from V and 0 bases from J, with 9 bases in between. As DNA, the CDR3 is TGCGCCAGCAGCCAAGAATGGGGGGTAGCCAAAAACATTCAGTACTTC. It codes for CASSQEWGVAKNIQYF.